The 23 T cell receptor beta chains given below trace back to one sample, sequenced in a study of cytomegalovirus exposure and HLA in healthy donors (dated by TCRdb to 2016 to 2017). The method was the immunoSEQ multiplex PCR assay. TCRdb obtained this table from immuneACCESS and retained in-frame rearrangements with V and J assigned. These tables miss some clones; where compared with another copy, unresolved V genes account for less than half of the shortfall, and the remainder is unexplained. Here the sample has some 45,000 clones; 80% to 95% occur a single time. Of the sample, 5.6% is held by the ten largest clones. Sample: PBMCs. The receptors derive from a man between 18 and 35 years old in good health and CMV-seronegative.

The chain combines TRBV18 with TRBJ1-1; D perhaps matches TRBD1 (6 bases). Germline CDR1 and CDR2: KGHSH and LQKENI. Trimming cost V 4 bases and J 0 bases, with 15 bases left between them. The CDR3 runs to 16 residues. The CDR3 region has the DNA TGTGCCAGCTCACGCCAGGGGCCACCTATGAACACTGAAGCTTTCTTT. It encodes CASSRQGPPMNTEAFF. Using reference TRBV18 and TRBJ1-1 for the parts outside the CDR3, the full variable domain is NAGVMQNPRHLVRRRGQEARLRCSPMKGHSHVYWYRQLPEEGLKFMVYLQKENIIDESGMPKERFSAEFPKEGPSILRIQQVVRGDSAAYFCASSRQGPPMNTEAFFGQGTRLTVV.

This clone was counted a single time. This sequence joins TRBV2 and TRBJ1-4, with 7 bases lining up with TRBD1. From germline, CDR1 is SNHLY and CDR2 FYNNEI. With 5 bases clipped from V and 14 bases from J, the junction kept 14 bases outside the gene matches. The CDR3 runs 14 residues. For the CDR3, the DNA is TGTGCCAGCAGTACGGACAGGACAGGACGAGGGCTGTTTTTT. Residues: CASSTDRTGRGLFF.

The chain has TRBV14 and TRBJ2-6; unclear D gene. The CDR3 covers 15 residues. Germline lookup yields CDR1 SGHDN and CDR2 FVKESK. V was shortened by 4 bases and J by 4 bases, with 11 bases between the two germline ends. The CDR3 nucleotides are TGTGCCAGCAGCCCTCTCTTATCCGGGGCCAACGTCCTGACTTTC. Its translation: CASSPLLSGANVLTF.

This sequence joins TRBV7-2 and TRBJ2-3; 13 bases map to TRBD2. Germline trimming cut 1 base from V and 6 bases from J; bases unmatched to any gene: 4. The CDR3 contains 16 residues. Looked up from germline, CDR1 is SGHTA and CDR2 is FQGNSA. The CDR3 loop is CASSLGTSGGGDTQYF. The CDR3 DNA sequence: TGTGCCAGCAGCTTAGGGACTAGCGGGGGTGGGGATACGCAGTATTTT.

This sequence joins TRBV25-1 and TRBJ1-3; possibly TRBD1 for D (6 bases). V was cut by 1 base and J by 8 bases, with 15 bases left in between. This CDR3 region has 15 residues. Germline assignment: CDR1 MGHDK and CDR2 SYGVNS. The CDR3 coding sequence is TGTGCCAGCAGTGAATTTCGGGGGGCGGTGGACACCATATATTTT. This translates into CASSEFRGAVDTIYF.

V usage is TRBV7-9 and J usage is TRBJ1-4; unclear D gene. From germline, CDR1 is SEHNR and CDR2 FQNEAQ (reference sequence). With 1 base removed from V and 5 bases from J, the gap between germline ends came to 8 bases. The CDR3 length is 14 residues. The CDR3 DNA follows: TGTGCCAGCAGCTTAGGCCAGAACAATGAAAAACTGTTTTTT. It codes for CASSLGQNNEKLFF.

Comments on this clone: Compared with germline, one end of the junction differs, possibly owing to a read error. This sequence joins TRBV7-7 and TRBJ2-1, with TRBD2 identical over 11 bases. Germline V gene data show CDR1 as SSHAT and CDR2 as FNYEAQ (reference sequence). This CDR3 contains 15 residues. The CDR3 DNA reads TGTGCTAGCAGCTTACTAGCGGGAGCTGACAATGAGCAGTTCTTC. Protein sequence: CASSLLAGADNEQFF.

The V call is TRBV5-6, the J call TRBJ1-1; 10 positions agree with TRBD1. Germline CDR1 and CDR2: SGHDT and YYEEEE. Trimming took 2 bases from V and 6 from J; bases not matched to a gene: 10. This CDR3 spans 16 amino acids. The CDR3 sequence: CASSFGDRGLSSEAFF. CDR3 DNA sequence: TGTGCCAGCAGCTTCGGTGACAGGGGGCTATCGTCTGAAGCTTTCTTT.

The chain links TRBV6-5 to TRBJ1-2, with D tentatively TRBD1 (5 bases). V was shortened by 2 bases and J by 4 bases, with 8 bases between the two germline ends. The CDR3 length is 13 residues. Germline CDR1 is MNHEY and CDR2 is SVGAGI. The CDR3 reads CASSYPDSYGYTF. The CDR3 coding sequence is TGTGCCAGCAGTTACCCCGACAGCTATGGCTACACCTTC.

This chain uses TRBV5-1 with TRBJ2-4, with TRBD1 as a possible D gene (6 bases). Deletions cut 4 bases from V and 2 bases from J, with 16 bases between. Germline lookup yields CDR1 SGHRS and CDR2 YFSETQ. The CDR3 length is 16 residues. CDR3 nucleotides: TGCGCCAGCAGCGCTACGGCCCGGGACACCAAAAACATTCAGTACTTC. Its protein product is CASSATARDTKNIQYF.

V gene TRBV18 combines with J gene TRBJ2-2; D is perhaps TRBD1 (5 bases). The V end lost 3 bases, the J end lost 2 bases, and 13 bases lay between the germline ends. Germline values: CDR1 KGHSH, CDR2 LQKENI. CDR3 length equals 16 residues. This chain's CDR3 is CASSPLDSYNTGELFF. The DNA of the CDR3 is TGTGCCAGCTCACCTCTAGACAGCTACAACACCGGGGAGCTGTTTTTT.

This chain connects TRBV7-2 to TRBJ1-1; D possibly corresponds to TRBD1 (6 bases). This CDR3 has 14 residues. Per the germline V gene, CDR1 is SGHTA and CDR2 is FQGNSA. V was pared by 10 bases and J by 0 bases, with 15 bases between. CDR3 region: CATSGDTLNTEAFF. CDR3 nucleotides: TGTGCCACTTCCGGGGACACTTTGAACACTGAAGCTTTCTTT.

This rearrangement joins TRBV5-6 to TRBJ2-5, with D possibly TRBD1 on 6 matching bases. Germline V gene sequence: CDR1 SGHDT, CDR2 YYEEEE. The V end lost 0 bases, the J end lost 9 bases, and 18 bases lay between the germline ends. CDR3 size: 15 residues. The CDR3 bases are TGTGCCAGCAGCTTGGCTTCGGGACATGGGTTTGCCCAGTACTTC. This gives the protein CASSLASGHGFAQYF.

This clone was seen only once. The V gene is TRBV6-5, the J gene TRBJ2-1, with D possibly TRBD2 on 6 matching bases. V gave up 6 bases and J gave up 8 bases, with 20 bases separating them. This CDR3 comprises 15 residues. CDR1 and CDR2 from the germline V gene are MNHEY and SVGAGI. The CDR3 loop reads CASSPEIFGEDEQFF. Here the CDR3 DNA reads TGTGCCAGCAGCCCCGAGATATTTGGGGAGGATGAGCAGTTCTTC.

This chain uses TRBV10-3 with TRBJ1-5, with a weak D call TRBD1 (6 bases). CDR1 is ENHRY, CDR2 SYGVKD, per germline. The CDR3 is 14 amino acids. The V end lost 3 bases, the J end lost 8 bases, and 14 bases lay between the germline ends. CDR3 DNA: TGTGCCATCAGTGAACTGGGAGGGGGGGAGCCCCAGCATTTT. Protein sequence: CAISELGGGEPQHF.

In this sample, this clone turned up once. The chain employs TRBV7-9 and TRBJ2-7, with a weak D call TRBD1 (7 bases). The V and J ends lost 5 bases and 0 bases respectively, with 17 bases between them. This CDR3 has 16 residues. From germline, CDR1 is SEHNR and CDR2 FQNEAQ (reference sequence). CDR3 residues: CASSENPRGDSYEQYF. The DNA of the CDR3 is TGTGCCAGCAGCGAAAATCCCAGGGGGGACTCCTACGAGCAGTACTTC.

The rearrangement links TRBV5-4 to TRBJ2-7; TRBD1 aligns across 7 bases. CDR3 length equals 15 residues. In germline, CDR1 is SGHNT, CDR2 YYREEE (reference sequence). V shed 2 bases, J shed 4 bases, and the junction held 9 bases outside the gene matches. The DNA of the CDR3 is TGTGCCAGCAGCTTACAAAGACAGGGTGCTTACGAGCAGTACTTC. Amino acids: CASSLQRQGAYEQYF.

This chain connects TRBV6-6 to TRBJ1-1, with a tentative D call TRBD1 (5 bases). Germline CDR1 and CDR2: MNHNY and SVGAGI (reference sequence). V gave up 4 bases and J gave up 6 bases, with 15 bases separating them. CDR3 length equals 14 residues. CDR3 amino acids: CASSWGTPGSEAFF. For the CDR3, the DNA is TGTGCCAGCAGTTGGGGGACTCCTGGGTCTGAAGCTTTCTTT.

The chain is built from TRBV4-2 and TRBJ2-3; unclear D gene. The CDR3 extends over 13 amino acids. Deletions cut 2 bases from V and 0 bases from J, with 3 bases between. The germline CDR1 and CDR2 sequences are LGHNA and YNFKEQ. This chain's CDR3 is CASSQTSTDTQYF. CDR3 sequence (DNA): TGTGCCAGCAGCCAAACTAGCACAGATACGCAGTATTTT.

This chain links TRBV6-5 with TRBJ2-3, with 13 bases matching TRBD2. CDR1 is MNHEY and CDR2 is SVGAGI in the germline V gene. J lost 4 bases, V lost 0 bases, and 1 base had no gene match. CDR3 length: 16 amino acids. The CDR3 loop is CASSYSTSGRPDTQYF. The CDR3, as DNA: TGTGCCAGCAGTTACTCGACTAGCGGGAGGCCAGATACGCAGTATTTT.

This clone was observed a single time. The chain carries TRBV6-4 and TRBJ2-2; weak D call: TRBD2 (7 bases). CDR1 is MRHNA, CDR2 SNTAGT, per germline. V shed 6 bases and J shed 0 bases, with 20 bases lying between them. The CDR3 is made up of 18 amino acids. The CDR3 nucleotides are TGTGCCAGCAGCAAACGTTTTGGGGGGGCCGCGAACACCGGGGAGCTGTTTTTT. Encoded protein: CASSKRFGGAANTGELFF.

The V and J genes are TRBV5-6 and TRBJ1-2; D is ambiguous. From germline, CDR1 is SGHDT and CDR2 YYEEEE. V was cut by 0 bases and J by 5 bases, with 11 bases left in between. This CDR3 is built from 14 residues. The CDR3 coding sequence is TGTGCCAGCAGCTTGGGTCGGGGTTTTTATGGCTACACCTTC. Its translation: CASSLGRGFYGYTF.

This clone was picked up one time. The chain joins TRBV9 to TRBJ2-3; unclear D gene. Trimming took off 0 bases at V and 3 bases at J, with 11 bases between the two ends. The germline CDR1 and CDR2 sequences are SGDLS and YYNGEE. CDR3 length: 15 residues. CDR3 bases: TGTGCCAGCAGCGTAGACCCGCTATGGACAGATACGCAGTATTTT. Amino acid sequence: CASSVDPLWTDTQYF.